A selection of T cell receptor beta chains follows, all from one sample in a study of T cells after yellow fever vaccination. MiXCR, run by TCRdb on the 5' RACE reads, gives a single entry per CDR3 protein. The sample holds fewer than 350,000 distinct CDR3 sequences, roughly 8.7% seen once. The specimen comprised PBMCs, sampled on the day of the first yellow fever vaccination. The receptors here all came from a man aged 18 to 29 who received the YFV17D yellow fever vaccine. Both conserved end residues are part of each CDR3. The order of the fields is clone size, D gene, J gene, V gene, CDR3 DNA, CDR3 protein. D genes are given only for firm matches. Part of the rows lack a size; the others show once, few, many or a class for expanded clones.

clone_size: few; d_call: NA; j_call: TRBJ1-1; v_call: TRBV7-9; cdr3_nt: TGTGCCAGCAGCCCTTGGGACCGTGATGAAGCTTTCTTT; cdr3_aa: CASSPWDRDEAFF
clone_size: few; d_call: NA; j_call: TRBJ1-4; v_call: TRBV29-1; cdr3_nt: TGCAGCGTTGCTCTGGCGGGCAGGCCTTGGGAAAAACTGTTTTTT; cdr3_aa: CSVALAGRPWEKLFF
clone_size: many; d_call: NA; j_call: TRBJ2-2; v_call: TRBV12-3/TRBV12-4; cdr3_nt: TGTGCCAGCAGTTGGACGGGGAACACCGGGGAGCTGTTTTTT; cdr3_aa: CASSWTGNTGELFF
clone_size: many; d_call: NA; j_call: TRBJ2-6; v_call: TRBV12-3/TRBV12-4; cdr3_nt: TGTGCCAGCAGTTTCGGCGGATCCTCTGGGGCCAACGTCCTGACTTTC; cdr3_aa: CASSFGGSSGANVLTF
clone_size: NA; d_call: NA; j_call: TRBJ2-2; v_call: TRBV28; cdr3_nt: TGTGCCAGCAGTTCGGCGGGCCTAAGGGAGCTGTTTTTT; cdr3_aa: CASSSAGLRELFF
clone_size: NA; d_call: NA; j_call: TRBJ2-3; v_call: TRBV15; cdr3_nt: TGTGCCACCAGGAAAGGGACAATTAGCACAGATACGCAGTATTTT; cdr3_aa: CATRKGTISTDTQYF
clone_size: few; d_call: NA; j_call: TRBJ1-1; v_call: TRBV6-5; cdr3_nt: TGTGCCAGCAGTTACTCCCGGGACCTTAGCACTGAAGCTTTCTTT; cdr3_aa: CASSYSRDLSTEAFF
clone_size: few; d_call: NA; j_call: TRBJ1-2; v_call: TRBV4-1; cdr3_nt: TGCGCCAGCAGCCAAGATGCCGGGGGAAACTATGGCTACACCTTC; cdr3_aa: CASSQDAGGNYGYTF
clone_size: NA; d_call: NA; j_call: TRBJ2-7; v_call: TRBV2; cdr3_nt: TGTGCCAGCACCTTTCAAACCGAGCAGTACTTC; cdr3_aa: CASTFQTEQYF
clone_size: few; d_call: TRBD1; j_call: TRBJ1-1; v_call: TRBV4-2; cdr3_nt: TGTGCCAGCAGCCAATCGGGACAGTACACTGAAGCTTTCTTT; cdr3_aa: CASSQSGQYTEAFF
clone_size: many; d_call: TRBD1; j_call: TRBJ1-4; v_call: TRBV4-1; cdr3_nt: TGCGCCAGCAGCCACCCGACAGGGGGGAGTGAAAAACTGTTTTTT; cdr3_aa: CASSHPTGGSEKLFF
clone_size: many; d_call: NA; j_call: TRBJ2-2; v_call: TRBV4-2; cdr3_nt: TGTGCCAGCAGCCAAGAGGGGGACAAACGAACAACCGGGGAGCTGTTTTTT; cdr3_aa: CASSQEGDKRTTGELFF
clone_size: NA; d_call: NA; j_call: TRBJ2-2; v_call: TRBV12-3/TRBV12-4; cdr3_nt: TGTGCCAGCAGTATTGGTACCGGGGAGCTGTTTTTT; cdr3_aa: CASSIGTGELFF
clone_size: NA; d_call: NA; j_call: TRBJ2-3; v_call: TRBV12-3/TRBV12-4; cdr3_nt: TGTGCCAGCAGTTCGGGGTCAGGGAGTGATACGCAGTATTTT; cdr3_aa: CASSSGSGSDTQYF
clone_size: few; d_call: NA; j_call: TRBJ1-1; v_call: TRBV20-1; cdr3_nt: TGCAGTGCTTTGGGAGTGAACACTGAAGCTTTCTTT; cdr3_aa: CSALGVNTEAFF
clone_size: many; d_call: NA; j_call: TRBJ2-3; v_call: TRBV7-9; cdr3_nt: TGTGCCAGCCCCTTTGGGGGGGGCGAGTGGGGCACAGATACGCAGTATTTT; cdr3_aa: CASPFGGGEWGTDTQYF